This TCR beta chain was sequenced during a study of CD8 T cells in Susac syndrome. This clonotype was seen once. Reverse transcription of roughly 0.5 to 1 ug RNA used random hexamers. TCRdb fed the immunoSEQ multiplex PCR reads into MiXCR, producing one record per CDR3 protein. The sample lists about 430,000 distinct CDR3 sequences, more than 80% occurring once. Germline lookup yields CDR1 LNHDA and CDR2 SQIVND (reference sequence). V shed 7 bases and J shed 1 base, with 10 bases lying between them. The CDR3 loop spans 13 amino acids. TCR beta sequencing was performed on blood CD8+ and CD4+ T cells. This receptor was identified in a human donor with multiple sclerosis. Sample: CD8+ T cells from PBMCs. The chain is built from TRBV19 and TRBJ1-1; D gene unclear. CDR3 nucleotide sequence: TGTGCCAGTATGCCGGGAGAGAACACTGAAGCTTTCTTT. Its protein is CASMPGENTEAFF.